This TCR beta chain was recorded in a study of metastatic and nonmetastatic thyroid tumors. The wider study: Comparison of repertoires was carried out across blood and tumor or nodule tissue from malignant and benign thyroid patients. Study-wide points: Reported TCR beta diversity, measured in blood and tumor, was significantly higher for malignant thyroid tumors than for benign nodules.

Thyroid surgery had not been preceded by any treatment in any patient. In the original workflow: Building a distant-metastasis classifier for papillary thyroid cancer drew on CDR3 differences across clinicopathological groups. TCRdb re-called clones via MiXCR from the PCR reads. The V and J calls here are based on TCRdb, not the publication. The sample carries roughly 20,000 clones, roughly 36% recorded once. By share of the sample, this clone is medium-sized (0.01 to 0.1%). Its specificity is unknown. Sequencing used tumor tissue. This sequence originates from a male donor with papillary thyroid cancer or a benign thyroid nodule (not recorded which). Some clones in this sample may be carry-over from other donors' samples.

The CDR3 here is CASSSWGTSSYEQFF. The CDR3 DNA is TGTGCCAGCAGTTCGTGGGGGACTAGCAGCTATGAGCAGTTCTTC. The chain links TRBV27 to TRBJ2-1; 9 bases fit TRBD2. The CDR3 runs 15 residues. The trim removed 4 bases at V and 8 bases at J, leaving 9 bases unmatched. Germline CDR1 and CDR2: MNHEY and SMNVEV (reference sequence).